This TCR beta chain was captured in a study of blood T cell repertoires in COVID-19. Across the study: Researchers got acute and convalescent COVID-19 samples from the United States, Italy and Spain.

CDR1 MNHEY and CDR2 SVGAGI come from the germline V gene. This CDR3 is built from 14 residues. Trimming took 6 bases from V and 4 from J; bases not matched to a gene: 6. Those enrolled, adults aged roughly 18 to 90 years, came from some 25 US areas. Clinical history reported by participants formed the basis on which cohorts were assigned. Per the authors' pipeline: Reference gene primers were amplified, and this amplification served to estimate nucleated cell counts. Some clones are missing from TCRdb's copy, which holds only in-frame ones; the method was immunoSEQ multiplex PCR. The V and J calls and the clone size are those of that table, but D and trimming were determined from the DNA. The sample lists 350,000 to 450,000 clones, roughly nine tenths seen once, with roughly 0.9% in the top ten.

Input material: PBMCs or T cells enriched from blood (not recorded which). The V and J genes are TRBV6-5 and TRBJ1-2; 9 bases line up with TRBD1. The clonotype was recovered from a middle-aged woman who had been exposed to COVID-19. CDR3 amino acids: CASRGQGAPYGYTF. DNA for the CDR3: TGTGCCAGCAGGGGACAGGGCGCTCCCTATGGCTACACCTTC.